Below, 29 T cell receptor beta chains from the same sample are listed, as sequenced in a study of blood T cell repertoires in COVID-19. Here immunoSEQ multiplex PCR was the method, and the copy in TCRdb shows in-frame clones only, minus some. This sample has about 89,000 clones, with approximately 90% found just once. The sequencing input was peripheral blood. The receptor set was obtained from a human donor with active COVID-19. The donor label of this sample is uncertain.

This sequence joins TRBV5-1 and TRBJ2-4; 9 bases align to TRBD1. The ends lost 3 bases at V and 0 bases at J; junction bases unmatched: 4. CDR1 and CDR2 (germline): SGHRS, YFSETQ. The CDR3 sequence is 16 residues long. CDR3 sequence: CASSSGTGKAKNIQYF. Written as DNA, the CDR3 is TGCGCCAGCAGCTCCGGGACAGGGAAAGCCAAAAACATTCAGTACTTC.

The chain carries TRBV3-1 (or the pseudogene TRBV3-2) and TRBJ2-2; perhaps TRBD2 as D (5 bases). V was pared by 0 bases and J by 1 base, with 18 bases between. CDR3 length: 19 amino acids. Germline CDR1 is LGHDT and CDR2 is YNNKEL (reference sequence). In nucleotides, the CDR3 is TGTGCCAGCAGCCAAGATCACCCTCTCGGGGAACTGAACACCGGGGAGCTGTTTTTT. Translated: CASSQDHPLGELNTGELFF.

The chain recombines TRBV9 with TRBJ2-2, with a tentative D call TRBD2 (7 bases). Looked up from germline, CDR1 is SGDLS and CDR2 is YYNGEE. V was trimmed by 3 bases and J by 6 bases, leaving 9 bases between them. The CDR3 runs to 13 residues. In DNA form, the CDR3 reads TGTGCCAGCAGCGAAGGGGGGGCCGGGGAGCTGTTTTTT. This gives the protein CASSEGGAGELFF.

The V call is TRBV9, the J call TRBJ1-2; 7 nucleotides line up with TRBD1. J lost 5 bases, V lost 1 base, and 8 bases had no gene match. Germline V gene sequence: CDR1 SGDLS, CDR2 YYNGEE. The length of the CDR3 is 15 residues. The CDR3 nucleotides read TGTGCCAGCAGCGTAACTTCGGGACAGTTTTATGGCTACACCTTC. Its protein is CASSVTSGQFYGYTF.

V is TRBV7-2 and J is TRBJ1-1, with TRBD1 as a possible D gene (5 bases). The V end was cut by 3 bases, the J end by 6 bases, with 14 bases between. Germline assignment: CDR1 SGHTA and CDR2 FQGNSA. CDR3 length: 14 residues. CDR3 in DNA: TGTGCCAGCAGCTTTGTTAGGCCAGGGTCTGAAGCTTTCTTT. It is translated as CASSFVRPGSEAFF.

This chain joins TRBV9 and TRBJ1-2; 11 bases fit TRBD1. Germline V lookup: CDR1 SGDLS, CDR2 YYNGEE. The V segment lost 4 bases and the J segment 2 bases; nucleotides outside the gene matches: 7. The CDR3 has 16 amino acids. CDR3 bases: TGTGCCAGCAGCCCTACCTGGACAGGGGGCAACTATGGCTACACCTTC. It encodes CASSPTWTGGNYGYTF.

J is TRBJ2-5 and V is TRBV5-1, with D tentatively TRBD1 (5 bases). There are 16 residues in the CDR3. The V end lost 4 bases, the J end lost 3 bases, and 19 bases lay between the germline ends. Per the germline V gene, CDR1 is SGHRS and CDR2 is YFSETQ. The CDR3 coding sequence is TGCGCCAGCAGCCAGGGCCAGGGCATACTTAAAGAGACCCAGTACTTC. It codes for CASSQGQGILKETQYF.

This chain connects TRBV7-9 to TRBJ1-1; 7 bases are shared with TRBD1. CDR3 length equals 17 residues. Germline V gene sequence: CDR1 SEHNR, CDR2 FQNEAQ (reference sequence). With V trimmed by 2 bases and J by 11 bases, 20 bases remained unmatched. In nucleotides, the CDR3 is TGTGCCAGCAGCTTAAATTCTTTAGAAGAAAGGGGGCCCGGGGCTTTCTTT. Translating gives CASSLNSLEERGPGAFF. The full variable domain, rest sourced from reference TRBV7-9 and TRBJ1-1, is DTGVSQNPRHKITKRGQNVTFRCDPISEHNRLYWYRQTLGQGPEFLTYFQNEAQLEKSRLLSDRFSAERPKGSFSTLEIQRTEQGDSAMYLCASSLNSLEERGPGAFFGQGTRLTVV.

V and J are TRBV19 and TRBJ1-5, with 8 bases aligning to TRBD1. The CDR3 runs to 19 residues. V lost 2 bases to trimming and J lost 1 base; unmatched junction nucleotides: 13. Germline CDR1 and CDR2: LNHDA and SQIVND (reference sequence). CDR3 amino acids: CASSIRDRGWGMSNQPQHF. CDR3 bases: TGTGCCAGTAGTATAAGAGACAGGGGCTGGGGGATGAGCAATCAGCCCCAGCATTTT.

This chain uses TRBV19 with TRBJ2-7, with a tentative D call TRBD2 (6 bases). Trimming removed 6 bases at V and 5 bases at J, with 17 bases between. CDR1 LNHDA and CDR2 SQIVND come from the germline V gene (reference sequence). The CDR3 has 14 residues. The CDR3 sequence: CASRERAAGHEQYF. CDR3 bases: TGTGCCAGTAGGGAGAGGGCCGCGGGGCACGAGCAGTACTTC.

The rearrangement links TRBV10-3 to TRBJ1-5, with TRBD1 matching 7 bases. The junction had 4 bases not matched to a gene; V was cut back by 0 bases and J by 2 bases. The CDR3 length is 16 residues. Germline V lookup: CDR1 ENHRY, CDR2 SYGVKD. This chain's CDR3 is CAISESRQGRNQPQHF. The CDR3 DNA follows: TGTGCCATCAGTGAGTCTAGACAGGGCCGCAATCAGCCCCAGCATTTT.

This chain links TRBV2 with TRBJ1-5; unclear D gene. Germline V gives CDR1 SNHLY, CDR2 FYNNEI. The CDR3 consists of 14 residues. V was shortened by 0 bases and J by 11 bases, with 14 bases between the two germline ends. CDR3 amino acids: CASSEARAPLAQHF. CDR3 sequence (DNA): TGTGCCAGCAGTGAAGCGCGGGCCCCATTAGCCCAGCATTTT. The whole variable domain, remainder taken from reference TRBV2 and TRBJ1-5, is EPEVTQTPSHQVTQMGQEVILRCVPISNHLYFYWYRQILGQKVEFLVSFYNNEISEKSEIFDDQFSVERPDGSNFTLKIRSTKLEDSAMYFCASSEARAPLAQHFGDGTRLSIL.

Concerning this clone itself: A junction boundary mismatches the germline segment, possibly from a read error. The chain employs TRBV11-2 and TRBJ2-7; D remains unclear. The CDR3 is made up of 13 amino acids. Germline values: CDR1 SGHAT, CDR2 FQNNGV. The CDR3 DNA reads TGTGCCAGCAGCCTAGACTTGCTCCGGGAGCAGTACTTC. It codes for CASSLDLLREQYF.

The chain recombines TRBV19 with TRBJ2-7, with D unresolved. CDR3 size: 16 residues. Deletions cut 1 base from V and 1 base from J, with 14 bases between. Germline V gene lookup returns CDR1 LNHDA and CDR2 SQIVND (reference sequence). This chain's CDR3 is CASSIGNLAQSYEQYF. The DNA for the CDR3 is TGTGCCAGTAGTATAGGCAATTTGGCACAGTCCTACGAGCAGTACTTC. The full variable domain, in which reference TRBV19 and TRBJ2-7 provide the parts outside the CDR3, is DGGITQSPKYLFRKEGQNVTLSCEQNLNHDAMYWYRQDPGQGLRLIYYSQIVNDFQKGDIAEGYSVSREKKESFPLTVTSAQKNPTAFYLCASSIGNLAQSYEQYFGPGTRLTVT.

The V gene is TRBV6-2 or TRBV6-3, the J gene TRBJ1-6, with D possibly TRBD1 on 5 matching bases. The ends were cut back, 6 bases at V and 8 bases at J, with 20 bases in the middle. The CDR3 has 16 residues. The germline CDR1 and CDR2 sequences are MNHEY and SVGEGT. The CDR3 bases are TGTGCCAGCAGCCCTATGGGGTTAGGGGCGGATTCACCCCTCCACTTT. This translates into CASSPMGLGADSPLHF.

The chain combines TRBV3-1 (or the pseudogene TRBV3-2) with TRBJ2-6, with 8 bases fitting TRBD1. CDR1 is LGHDT, CDR2 YNNKEL, per germline (reference sequence). The CDR3 covers 22 residues. After removal of 1 base from V and 1 base from J, the junction contained 18 bases not matched to a gene. CDR3 nucleotide sequence: TGTGCCAGCAGCCAAGTAGACAAGAAGGGGGTCAGGGGGCAATCTGGGGCCAACGTCCTGACTTTC. Encoded protein: CASSQVDKKGVRGQSGANVLTF.

The chain uses TRBV6-6 and TRBJ2-3, with a possible D match to TRBD2 (6 bases). Germline V gives CDR1 MNHNY, CDR2 SVGAGI (reference sequence). The V end was cut by 5 bases, the J end by 2 bases, with 17 bases between. The CDR3 sequence is 16 residues long. The CDR3 bases are TGTGCCAGCAGTCCCCGGGGCGGGGAAGTCACAGATACGCAGTATTTT. Translated: CASSPRGGEVTDTQYF.

The CDR3 region is CASSRSFGTGGPGTEAFF. The DNA for the CDR3 is TGCGCCAGCAGCCGTTCTTTTGGGACAGGGGGGCCGGGCACTGAAGCTTTCTTT. The V gene is TRBV4-1, the J gene TRBJ1-1, with TRBD1 identical over 11 bases. The V gene's germline CDR1 is MGHRA and CDR2 YSYEKL. The CDR3 totals 18 residues. Unmatched junction bases numbered 14, after V lost 4 bases and J lost 4 bases.

The chain uses TRBV2 and TRBJ1-2; 7 bases align to TRBD1. CDR3 size: 13 residues. Losses at the gene ends were 4 bases for V and 8 bases for J; bases not matched to a gene: 7. The germline gives CDR1 SNHLY, CDR2 FYNNEI. DNA for the CDR3: TGTGCCAGCAGTGGGGAAGGGGGCAAAGGCTACACCTTC. This encodes CASSGEGGKGYTF. Based on the CDR3 plus reference TRBV2 and TRBJ1-2, the full variable domain is EPEVTQTPSHQVTQMGQEVILRCVPISNHLYFYWYRQILGQKVEFLVSFYNNEISEKSEIFDDQFSVERPDGSNFTLKIRSTKLEDSAMYFCASSGEGGKGYTFGSGTRLTVV.

The rearrangement links TRBV7-8 to TRBJ1-3; D is possibly TRBD1 (5 bases). Germline V gene data show CDR1 as SGHVS and CDR2 as FQNEAQ. The CDR3 covers 16 residues. V lost 1 base to trimming and J lost 1 base, with 11 bases between them. The CDR3 DNA is TGTGCCAGCAGCTTAGGAGACAGCTTATCTGGAAACACCATATATTTT. Translated: CASSLGDSLSGNTIYF. Using reference TRBV7-8 and TRBJ1-3 for the parts outside the CDR3, the full variable domain is GAGVSQSPRYKVAKRGQDVALRCDPISGHVSLFWYQQALGQGPEFLTYFQNEAQLDKSGLPSDRFFAERPEGSVSTLKIQRTQQEDSAVYLCASSLGDSLSGNTIYFGEGSWLTVV.

The rearrangement links TRBV3-1 (or the pseudogene TRBV3-2) to TRBJ1-1; unclear D gene. The germline V gene encodes CDR1 LGHDT and CDR2 YNNKEL (reference sequence). Deletions cut 1 base from V and 4 bases from J, with 10 bases between. This CDR3 has 14 residues. The CDR3 bases are TGTGCCAGCAGCCAAGCCCCGTCGGGCACTGAAGCTTTCTTT. As protein: CASSQAPSGTEAFF.

The chain recombines TRBV10-3 with TRBJ2-5; D gene uncertain. Trimming left V 7 bases short and J 1 base short, with 10 bases between. This CDR3 has 13 residues. Germline assignment: CDR1 ENHRY and CDR2 SYGVKD. The CDR3 is CAIKAEVQETQYF. The DNA of the CDR3 is TGTGCCATCAAGGCGGAAGTCCAAGAGACCCAGTACTTC.

On this clone itself: This likely comes from a read error, as the CDR3 has no conserved phenylalanine or tryptophan at its end. V is TRBV7-2 and J is TRBJ2-7; TRBD1 is a possible D gene (6 bases). This CDR3 comprises 14 residues. The V gene lost 4 bases and the J gene lost 7 bases, with 17 bases spanning the gap. Per the germline V gene, CDR1 is SGHTA and CDR2 is FQGNSA. The CDR3 sequence is CASSWVGDNQEQYL. The CDR3 DNA sequence: TGTGCCAGCAGCTGGGTGGGGGACAACCAAGAGCAGTACCTC.

The rearrangement links TRBV7-8 to TRBJ2-7; TRBD2 is a possible D gene (5 bases). Germline V gives CDR1 SGHVS, CDR2 FQNEAQ. The CDR3 totals 13 residues. V was trimmed by 6 bases and J by 5 bases, leaving 14 bases between them. The CDR3 sequence: CASSYSLGDEQYF. CDR3 DNA sequence: TGTGCCAGCAGTTATTCCTTGGGAGACGAGCAGTACTTC.

The chain employs TRBV5-5 and TRBJ1-5; possibly TRBD1 for D (5 bases). V lost 0 bases and J 4 bases, leaving 11 bases between the germline ends. The CDR3 has 15 residues. Per the germline V gene, CDR1 is SGHKS and CDR2 is YYEKEE (reference sequence). CDR3 amino acids: CASSLDRLPNQPQHF. The CDR3 DNA follows: TGTGCCAGCAGCTTGGACAGGCTGCCAAATCAGCCCCAGCATTTT.

The V gene is TRBV4-1, the J gene TRBJ2-7; the D gene is possibly TRBD1 (5 bases). The CDR3 is 16 amino acids. Between the trimmed V and J ends, which lost 0 bases and 0 bases, there was a span of 12 bases. CDR1 is MGHRA, CDR2 YSYEKL, per germline. CDR3 in amino acids: CASSQDEGVGSYEQYF. The CDR3, as DNA: TGCGCCAGCAGCCAAGATGAAGGGGTGGGCTCCTACGAGCAGTACTTC.

The gene calls are TRBV9 and TRBJ2-5, with D maybe TRBD2 (6 bases). The CDR3 loop spans 14 amino acids. V lost 0 bases and J 3 bases, leaving 9 bases between the germline ends. Germline V gene data show CDR1 as SGDLS and CDR2 as YYNGEE. The CDR3 sequence is CASSVGTIKETQYF. In DNA, the CDR3 is TGTGCCAGCAGCGTAGGGACTATTAAAGAGACCCAGTACTTC. Drawing the rest from reference TRBV9 and TRBJ2-5, the complete variable domain is DSGVTQTPKHLITATGQRVTLRCSPRSGDLSVYWYQQSLDQGLQFLIQYYNGEERAKGNILERFSAQQFPDLHSELNLSSLELGDSALYFCASSVGTIKETQYFGPGTRLLVL.

The rearrangement links TRBV19 to TRBJ2-2, with D maybe TRBD2 (5 bases). The CDR3 is 15 residues long. Germline CDR1 and CDR2: LNHDA and SQIVND (reference sequence). Trimming left V 3 bases short and J 3 bases short, with 11 bases between. CDR3 amino acids: CASSIGLADTGELFF. The CDR3 region has the DNA TGTGCCAGTAGTATTGGGCTAGCAGACACCGGGGAGCTGTTTTTT.

This rearrangement joins TRBV19 to TRBJ1-1; D unclear. The CDR3 is 12 amino acids. V lost 7 bases and J lost 7, with 13 bases in between. CDR1 is LNHDA, CDR2 SQIVND, per germline (reference sequence). This chain's CDR3 is CASTARGNEAFF. CDR3 bases: TGTGCCAGTACTGCACGAGGGAATGAAGCTTTCTTT.